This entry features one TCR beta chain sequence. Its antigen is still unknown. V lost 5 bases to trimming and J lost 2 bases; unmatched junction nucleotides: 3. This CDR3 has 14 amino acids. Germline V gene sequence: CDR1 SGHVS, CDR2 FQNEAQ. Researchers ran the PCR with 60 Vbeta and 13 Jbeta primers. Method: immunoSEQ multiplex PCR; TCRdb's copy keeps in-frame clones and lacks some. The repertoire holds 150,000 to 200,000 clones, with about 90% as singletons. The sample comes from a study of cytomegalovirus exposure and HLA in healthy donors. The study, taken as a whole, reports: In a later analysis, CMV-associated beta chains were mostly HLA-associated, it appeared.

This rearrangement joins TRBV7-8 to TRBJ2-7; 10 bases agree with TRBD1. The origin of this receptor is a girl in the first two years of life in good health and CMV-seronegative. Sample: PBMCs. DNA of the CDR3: TGTGCCAGCAGCGTCGACAGGGGGCCCTACGAGCAGTACTTC. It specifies CASSVDRGPYEQYF.